The 6 T cell receptor beta chains presented below share a single source sample, sequenced in a study of T cells after yellow fever vaccination. TCRdb re-called the 5' RACE reads through MiXCR, storing one row per CDR3 protein. The table includes about 73,000 distinct CDR3 sequences, just under 8% detected once. Material: CD8+ T cells sorted from PBMCs, obtained on the day of the yellow fever booster vaccination. These receptors all come from a man younger than 40 who received the YFV17D yellow fever vaccine.

This clonotype was recorded a few times. The chain joins TRBV4-2 to TRBJ2-7, with a tentative D call TRBD2 (6 bases). Germline V gene sequence: CDR1 LGHNA, CDR2 YNFKEQ. The CDR3 sequence is 21 residues long. Trimming pared 0 bases from V and 3 bases from J, leaving 30 bases between. The chain's CDR3 is CASSQDLVGGDTPKLDYEQYF. The CDR3 DNA reads TGTGCCAGCAGCCAAGATTTGGTGGGAGGAGACACCCCGAAACTGGACTACGAGCAGTACTTC.

This clonotype was picked up a small number of times. The genes are TRBV5-1 and TRBJ1-2; possible D gene TRBD1, 5 bases. Trimming left V 3 bases short and J 4 bases short, with 19 bases between. Germline CDR1 and CDR2: SGHRS and YFSETQ. CDR3 length: 16 amino acids. Here the CDR3 reads CASSSTPRQTFYGYTF. CDR3 nucleotides: TGCGCCAGCAGCTCGACCCCCCGACAGACATTCTATGGCTACACCTTC.

This clonotype has at least ten counts. The rearrangement joins TRBV27 to TRBJ2-1; 12 nucleotides line up with TRBD2. Germline-derived CDR1 and CDR2 are MNHEY and SMNVEV (reference sequence). Germline trimming cut 4 bases from V and 1 base from J; bases unmatched to any gene: 8. The length of the CDR3 is 18 residues. The CDR3 spells CASSSTLAGGFSYNEQFF. In DNA, the CDR3 is TGTGCCAGCAGTTCGACCCTAGCGGGAGGGTTTTCCTACAATGAGCAGTTCTTC.

The chain is built from TRBV5-5 and TRBJ2-7; either TRBD1 or TRBD2 may fit D (6 bases each). Deletions cut 5 bases from V and 2 bases from J, with 11 bases between. Germline V gene data show CDR1 as SGHKS and CDR2 as YYEKEE (reference sequence). The CDR3 is 13 amino acids. The CDR3 loop reads CASRQGGTYEQYF. CDR3 in DNA: TGTGCCAGCAGACAGGGAGGCACCTACGAGCAGTACTTC.

This clonotype occurred many times. This chain uses TRBV20-1 with TRBJ2-1, with 8 bases that match TRBD2. With V trimmed by 0 bases and J by 2 bases, 12 bases remained unmatched. Germline V gene data show CDR1 as DFQATT and CDR2 as SNEGSKA (reference sequence). The CDR3 is made up of 18 amino acids. In DNA form, the CDR3 reads TGCAGTGCTAGAGATTCCCGAGCGGGAGTGTCCACCTACAATGAGCAGTTCTTC. This sequence encodes CSARDSRAGVSTYNEQFF.

The chain joins TRBV20-1 to TRBJ2-3; tentatively, D is TRBD2 (7 bases). The CDR3 covers 13 residues. CDR1 is DFQATT, CDR2 SNEGSKA, per germline (reference sequence). V shed 7 bases and J shed 1 base, with 12 bases lying between them. The DNA for the CDR3 is TGCAGTGAGGGGGGGAAGGGCACAGATACGCAGTATTTT. Translated, it gives CSEGGKGTDTQYF.